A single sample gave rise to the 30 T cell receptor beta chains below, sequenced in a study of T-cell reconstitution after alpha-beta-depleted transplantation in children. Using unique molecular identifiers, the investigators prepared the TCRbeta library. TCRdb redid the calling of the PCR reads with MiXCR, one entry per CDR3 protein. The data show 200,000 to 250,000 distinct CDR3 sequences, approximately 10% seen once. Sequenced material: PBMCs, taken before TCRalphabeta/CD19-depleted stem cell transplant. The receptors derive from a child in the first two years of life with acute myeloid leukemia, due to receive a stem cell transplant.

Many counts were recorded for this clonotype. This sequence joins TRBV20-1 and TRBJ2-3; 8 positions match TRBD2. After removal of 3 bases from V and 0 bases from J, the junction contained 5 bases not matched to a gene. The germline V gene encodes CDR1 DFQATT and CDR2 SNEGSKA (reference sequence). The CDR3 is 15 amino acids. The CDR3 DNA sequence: TGCAGTGCTAGGAGCGGGAGTACTAGCACAGATACGCAGTATTTT. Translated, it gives CSARSGSTSTDTQYF.

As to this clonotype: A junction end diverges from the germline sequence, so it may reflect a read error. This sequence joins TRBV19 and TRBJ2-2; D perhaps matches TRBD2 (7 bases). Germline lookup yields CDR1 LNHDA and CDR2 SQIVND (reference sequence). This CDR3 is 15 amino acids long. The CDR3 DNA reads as TGTGCCAGTAGTCCGGGACACACGAACAGCGGGGAGGTGTTTTTT. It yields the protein CASSPGHTNSGEVFF. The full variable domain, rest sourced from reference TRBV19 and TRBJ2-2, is DGGITQSPKYLFRKEGQNVTLSCEQNLNHDAMYWYRQDPGQGLRLIYYSQIVNDFQKGDIAEGYSVSREKKESFPLTVTSAQKNPTAFYLCASSPGHTNSGEVFFGEGSRLTVL.

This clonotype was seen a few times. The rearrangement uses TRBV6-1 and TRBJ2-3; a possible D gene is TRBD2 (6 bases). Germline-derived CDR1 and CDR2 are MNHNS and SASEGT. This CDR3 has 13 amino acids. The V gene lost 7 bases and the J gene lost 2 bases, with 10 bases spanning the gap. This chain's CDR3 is CASKAGNTDTQYF. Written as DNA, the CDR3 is TGTGCCAGCAAGGCGGGGAACACAGATACGCAGTATTTT.

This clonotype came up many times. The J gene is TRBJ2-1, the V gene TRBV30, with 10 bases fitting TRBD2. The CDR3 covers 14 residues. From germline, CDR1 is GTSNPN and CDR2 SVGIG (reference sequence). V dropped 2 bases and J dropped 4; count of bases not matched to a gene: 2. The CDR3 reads CAWSLAGGYNEQFF. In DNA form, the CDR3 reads TGTGCCTGGAGTTTAGCGGGAGGTTACAATGAGCAGTTCTTC.

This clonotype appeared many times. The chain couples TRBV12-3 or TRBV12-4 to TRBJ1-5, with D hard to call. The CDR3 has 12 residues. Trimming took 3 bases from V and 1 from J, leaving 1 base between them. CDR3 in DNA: TGTGCCAGCAGTTTCAGCAATCAGCCCCAGCATTTT. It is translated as CASSFSNQPQHF.

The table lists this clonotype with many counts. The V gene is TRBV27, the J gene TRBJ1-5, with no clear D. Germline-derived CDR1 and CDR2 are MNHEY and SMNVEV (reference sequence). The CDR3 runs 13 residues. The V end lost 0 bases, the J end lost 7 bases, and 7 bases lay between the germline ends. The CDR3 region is CASSLSEGQPQHF. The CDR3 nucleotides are TGTGCCAGCAGTTTATCCGAAGGACAGCCCCAGCATTTT.

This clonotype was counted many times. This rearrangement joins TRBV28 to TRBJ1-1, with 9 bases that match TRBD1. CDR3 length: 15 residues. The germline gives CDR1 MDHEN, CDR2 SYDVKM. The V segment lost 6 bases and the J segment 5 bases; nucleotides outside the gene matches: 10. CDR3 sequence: CASRTPGQGVTEAFF. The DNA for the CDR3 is TGTGCCAGCAGAACACCGGGACAGGGTGTAACTGAAGCTTTCTTT.

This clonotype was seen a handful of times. This CDR3 is CASSLSPENEQYF. The CDR3, as DNA: TGTGCCAGCAGCCTATCTCCCGAGAACGAGCAGTACTTC. The J gene is TRBJ2-7, the V gene TRBV12-3 or TRBV12-4; D gene uncertain. Trimming took 6 bases from V and 5 from J, leaving 14 bases between them. This CDR3 spans 13 amino acids.

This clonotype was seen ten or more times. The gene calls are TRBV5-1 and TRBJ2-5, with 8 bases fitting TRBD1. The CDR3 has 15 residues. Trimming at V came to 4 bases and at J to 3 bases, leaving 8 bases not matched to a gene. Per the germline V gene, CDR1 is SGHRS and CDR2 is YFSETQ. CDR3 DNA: TGCGCCAGCAGCCAAAGTCCGGGACAGGAAGAGACCCAGTACTTC. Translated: CASSQSPGQEETQYF.

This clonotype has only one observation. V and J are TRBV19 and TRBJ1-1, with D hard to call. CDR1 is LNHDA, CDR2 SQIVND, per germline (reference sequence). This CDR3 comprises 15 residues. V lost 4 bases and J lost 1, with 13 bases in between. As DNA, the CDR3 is TGTGCCAGTAGTACCATTAGACCCTCGAACACTGAAGCTTTCTTT. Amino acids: CASSTIRPSNTEAFF.

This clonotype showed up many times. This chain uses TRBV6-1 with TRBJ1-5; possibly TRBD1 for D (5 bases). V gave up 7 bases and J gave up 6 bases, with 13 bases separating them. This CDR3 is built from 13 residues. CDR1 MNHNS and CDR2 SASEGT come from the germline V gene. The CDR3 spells CASMVGDRQPQHF. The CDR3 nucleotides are TGTGCCAGCATGGTGGGGGATCGTCAGCCCCAGCATTTT.

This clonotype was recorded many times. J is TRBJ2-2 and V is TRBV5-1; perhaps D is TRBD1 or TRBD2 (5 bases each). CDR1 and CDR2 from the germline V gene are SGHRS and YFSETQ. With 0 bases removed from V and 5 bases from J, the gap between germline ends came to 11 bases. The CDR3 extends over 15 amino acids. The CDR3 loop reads CASSLALGETGELFF. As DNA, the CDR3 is TGCGCCAGCAGCTTGGCCTTGGGGGAAACCGGGGAGCTGTTTTTT.

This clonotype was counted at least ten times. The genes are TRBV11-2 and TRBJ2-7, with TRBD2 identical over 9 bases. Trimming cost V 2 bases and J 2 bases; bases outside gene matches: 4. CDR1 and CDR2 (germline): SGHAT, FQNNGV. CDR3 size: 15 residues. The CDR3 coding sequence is TGTGCCAGCAGCTTAAAAGCGGGAGGTGCCTACGAGCAGTACTTC. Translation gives CASSLKAGGAYEQYF.

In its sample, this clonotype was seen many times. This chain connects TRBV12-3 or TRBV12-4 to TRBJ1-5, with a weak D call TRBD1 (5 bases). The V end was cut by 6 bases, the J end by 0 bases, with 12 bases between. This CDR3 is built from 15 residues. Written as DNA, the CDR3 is TGTGCCAGCAGCGACGGGACTGATAGCAATCAGCCCCAGCATTTT. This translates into CASSDGTDSNQPQHF.

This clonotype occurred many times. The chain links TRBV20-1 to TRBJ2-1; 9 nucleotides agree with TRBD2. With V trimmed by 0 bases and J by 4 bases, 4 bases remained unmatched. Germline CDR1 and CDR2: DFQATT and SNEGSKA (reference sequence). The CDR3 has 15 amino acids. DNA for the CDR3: TGCAGTGCTAGAGAGGCGGCGGGAGGGTACAATGAGCAGTTCTTC. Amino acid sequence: CSAREAAGGYNEQFF.

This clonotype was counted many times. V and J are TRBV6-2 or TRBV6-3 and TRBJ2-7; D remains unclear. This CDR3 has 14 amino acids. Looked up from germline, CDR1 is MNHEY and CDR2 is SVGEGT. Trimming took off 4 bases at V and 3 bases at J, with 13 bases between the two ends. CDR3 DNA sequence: TGTGCCAGCAGTTCGCCTTTTATGGGCTACGAGCAGTACTTC. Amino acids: CASSSPFMGYEQYF.

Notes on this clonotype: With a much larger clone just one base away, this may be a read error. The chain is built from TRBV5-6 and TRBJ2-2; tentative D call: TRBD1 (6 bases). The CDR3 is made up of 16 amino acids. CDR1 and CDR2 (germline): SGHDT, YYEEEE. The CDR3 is CASGLGAGVNTGELFF. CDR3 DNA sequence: TGTGCCAGCGGCTTGGGGGCCGGGGTGAACACCGGGGAGCTGTTTTTT.

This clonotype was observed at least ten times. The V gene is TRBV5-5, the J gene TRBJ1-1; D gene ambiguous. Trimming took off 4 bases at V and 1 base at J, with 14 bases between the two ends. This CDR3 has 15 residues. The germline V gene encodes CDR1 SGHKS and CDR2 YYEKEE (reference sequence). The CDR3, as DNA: TGTGCCAGCAGCGAACGGGTCACATGGAACACTGAAGCTTTCTTT. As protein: CASSERVTWNTEAFF.

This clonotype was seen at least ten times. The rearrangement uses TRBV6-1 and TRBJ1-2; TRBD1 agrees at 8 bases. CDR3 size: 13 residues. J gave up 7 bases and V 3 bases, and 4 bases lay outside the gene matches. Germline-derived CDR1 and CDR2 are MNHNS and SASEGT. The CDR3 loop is CASSDRGRSGYTF. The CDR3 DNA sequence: TGTGCCAGCAGTGACAGGGGGCGGAGTGGCTACACCTTC.

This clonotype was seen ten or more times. The CDR3 bases are TGTGCCAGCGCGATGGGGGCGTACAATGAGCAGTTCTTC. This translates into CASAMGAYNEQFF. The V gene is TRBV6-6, the J gene TRBJ2-1, with D possibly being TRBD1 (6 bases). The CDR3 consists of 13 residues. V was clipped by 8 bases and J by 4 bases, with 12 bases between them. The V gene's germline CDR1 is MNHNY and CDR2 SVGAGI (reference sequence).

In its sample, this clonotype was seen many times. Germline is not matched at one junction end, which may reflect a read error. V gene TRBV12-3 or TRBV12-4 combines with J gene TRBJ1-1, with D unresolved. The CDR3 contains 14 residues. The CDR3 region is CASSPIRVNGPPNF. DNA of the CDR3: TGTGCCAGCAGTCCAATTAGGGTAAATGGCCCACCCAACTTT.

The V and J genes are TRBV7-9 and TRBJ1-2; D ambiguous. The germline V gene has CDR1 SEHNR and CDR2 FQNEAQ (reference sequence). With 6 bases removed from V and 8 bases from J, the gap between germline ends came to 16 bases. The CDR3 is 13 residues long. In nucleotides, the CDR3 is TGTGCCAGCAGTCATAGCGTGGTCGAGGGCTACACCTTC. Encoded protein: CASSHSVVEGYTF. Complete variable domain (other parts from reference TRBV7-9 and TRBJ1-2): DTGVSQNPRHKITKRGQNVTFRCDPISEHNRLYWYRQTLGQGPEFLTYFQNEAQLEKSRLLSDRFSAERPKGSFSTLEIQRTEQGDSAMYLCASSHSVVEGYTFGSGTRLTVV.

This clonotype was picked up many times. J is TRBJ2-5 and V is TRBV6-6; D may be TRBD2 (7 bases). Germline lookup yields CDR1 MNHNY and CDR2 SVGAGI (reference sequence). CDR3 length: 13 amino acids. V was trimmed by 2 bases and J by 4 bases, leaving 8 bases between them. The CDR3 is CASSYGGAETQYF. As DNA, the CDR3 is TGTGCCAGCAGTTACGGGGGGGCAGAGACCCAGTACTTC.

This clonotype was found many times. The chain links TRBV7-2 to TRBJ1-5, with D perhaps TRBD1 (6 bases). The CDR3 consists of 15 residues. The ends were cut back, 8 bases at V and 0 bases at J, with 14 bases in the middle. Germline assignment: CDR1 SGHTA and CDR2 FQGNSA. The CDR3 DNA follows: TGTGCCAGCGGCTCCGGGGGCTATAGCAATCAGCCCCAGCATTTT. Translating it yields CASGSGGYSNQPQHF.

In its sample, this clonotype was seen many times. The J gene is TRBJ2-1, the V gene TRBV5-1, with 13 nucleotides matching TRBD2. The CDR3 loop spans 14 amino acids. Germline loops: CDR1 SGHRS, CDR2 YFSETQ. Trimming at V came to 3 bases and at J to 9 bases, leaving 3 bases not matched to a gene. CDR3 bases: TGCGCCAGCAGCTCGGGACTAGCGGGACCTGAGCAGTTCTTC. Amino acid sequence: CASSSGLAGPEQFF.

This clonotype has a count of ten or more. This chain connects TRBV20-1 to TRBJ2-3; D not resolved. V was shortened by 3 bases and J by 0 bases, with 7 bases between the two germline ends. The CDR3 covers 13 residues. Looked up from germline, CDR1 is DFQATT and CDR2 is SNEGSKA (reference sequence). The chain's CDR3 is CSARDPSTDTQYF. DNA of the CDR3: TGCAGTGCTAGGGACCCGAGCACAGATACGCAGTATTTT.

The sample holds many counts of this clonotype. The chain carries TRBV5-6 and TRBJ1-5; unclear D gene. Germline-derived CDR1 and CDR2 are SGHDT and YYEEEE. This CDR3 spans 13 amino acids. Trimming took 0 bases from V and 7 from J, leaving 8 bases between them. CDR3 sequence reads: CASSLAGSQPQHF. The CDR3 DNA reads TGTGCCAGCAGCTTGGCAGGTTCCCAGCCCCAGCATTTT.

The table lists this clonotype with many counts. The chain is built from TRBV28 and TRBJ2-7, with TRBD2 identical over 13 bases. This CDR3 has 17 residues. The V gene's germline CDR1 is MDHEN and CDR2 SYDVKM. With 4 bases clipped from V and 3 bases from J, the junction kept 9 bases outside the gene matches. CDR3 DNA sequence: TGTGCCAGCAGTTCCCGGACTAGCGGGGGACCCTACTACGAGCAGTACTTC. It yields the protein CASSSRTSGGPYYEQYF.

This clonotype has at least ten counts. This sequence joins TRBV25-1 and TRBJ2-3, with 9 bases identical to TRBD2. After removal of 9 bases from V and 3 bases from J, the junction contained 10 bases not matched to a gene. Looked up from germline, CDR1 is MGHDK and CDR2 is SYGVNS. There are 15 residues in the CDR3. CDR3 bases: TGTGCCAGTGGAGGAACTAGCGGGCCGACAGATACGCAGTATTTT. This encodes CASGGTSGPTDTQYF.

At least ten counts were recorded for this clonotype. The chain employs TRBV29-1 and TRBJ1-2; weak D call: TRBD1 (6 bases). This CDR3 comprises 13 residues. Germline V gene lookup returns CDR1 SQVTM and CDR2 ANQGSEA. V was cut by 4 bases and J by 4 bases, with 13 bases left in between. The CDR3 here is CSVGAGEIYGYTF. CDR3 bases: TGCAGCGTTGGCGCAGGGGAAATCTATGGCTACACCTTC.